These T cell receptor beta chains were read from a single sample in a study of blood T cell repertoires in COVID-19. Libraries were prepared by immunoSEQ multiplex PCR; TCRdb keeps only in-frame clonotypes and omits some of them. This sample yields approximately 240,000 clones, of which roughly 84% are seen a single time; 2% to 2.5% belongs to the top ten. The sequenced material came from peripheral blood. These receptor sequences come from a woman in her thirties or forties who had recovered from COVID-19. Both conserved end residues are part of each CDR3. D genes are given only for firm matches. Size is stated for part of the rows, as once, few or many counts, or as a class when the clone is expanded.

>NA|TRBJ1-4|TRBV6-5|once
CASRGVGREKLFF
TGTGCCAGCAGAGGGGTGGGGCGTGAAAAACTGTTTTTT
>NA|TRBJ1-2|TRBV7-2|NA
CASSLASKGRGYTF
TGTGCCAGCAGCTTAGCTTCGAAGGGGCGAGGCTACACCTTC
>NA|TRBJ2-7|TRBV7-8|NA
CASSLVEGGEQYF
TGTGCCAGCAGCTTAGTGGAGGGAGGCGAGCAGTACTTC
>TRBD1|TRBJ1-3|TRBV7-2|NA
CASSLGGTGGVGNTIYF
TGTGCCAGCAGCTTAGGAGGGACAGGGGGCGTCGGAAACACCATATATTTT
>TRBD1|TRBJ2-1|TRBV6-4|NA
CASRAGTGGKDEQFF
TGTGCCAGCAGAGCCGGGACAGGGGGCAAAGATGAGCAGTTCTTC
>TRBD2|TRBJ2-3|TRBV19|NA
CASRLASGGYYTQYF
TGTGCCAGCCGTTTGGCTAGCGGGGGCTATTACACGCAGTATTTT
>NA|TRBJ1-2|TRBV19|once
CASSILGGLDYGYTF
TGTGCCAGTAGTATATTAGGAGGGCTGGACTATGGCTACACCTTC
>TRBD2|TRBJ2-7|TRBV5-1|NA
CASSEGGGAYEQYF
TGCGCCAGCAGTGAGGGCGGGGGGGCCTACGAGCAGTACTTC
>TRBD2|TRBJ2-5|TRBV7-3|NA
CASSLGSGSGTQETQYF
TGTGCCAGCAGCTTAGGTAGCGGTAGCGGGACCCAAGAGACCCAGTACTTC
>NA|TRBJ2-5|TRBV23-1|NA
CASKLGQETQYF
TGCGCCAGCAAGCTAGGCCAAGAGACCCAGTACTTC
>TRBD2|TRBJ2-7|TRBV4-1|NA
CASSHRLAGGYEQYF
TGCGCCAGCAGCCATCGACTAGCGGGAGGCTACGAGCAGTACTTC
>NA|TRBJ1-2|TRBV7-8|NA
CASSLAWAGQHTF
TGTGCCAGCAGCTTAGCGTGGGCAGGGCAGCACACCTTC
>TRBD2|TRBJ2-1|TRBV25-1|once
CASSASGRGPRINEQFF
TGTGCCAGCAGTGCAAGCGGGAGAGGGCCTAGGATCAATGAGCAGTTCTTC
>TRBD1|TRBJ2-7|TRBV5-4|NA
CASSLVPYIDRGFYEQYF
TGTGCCAGCAGCTTGGTGCCTTACATCGACAGGGGGTTTTACGAGCAGTACTTC
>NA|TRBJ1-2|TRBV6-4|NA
CASRLTGGDGYTF
TGTGCCAGCAGACTAACCGGCGGGGATGGCTACACCTTC
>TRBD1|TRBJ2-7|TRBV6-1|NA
CASSVAGTGKYYEQYF
TGTGCCAGCAGTGTGGCAGGGACAGGGAAATACTACGAGCAGTACTTC
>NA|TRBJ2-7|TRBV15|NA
CATSGTRVGEQYF
TGTGCCACCAGCGGAACCAGGGTCGGCGAGCAGTACTTC
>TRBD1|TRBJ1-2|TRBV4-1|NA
CASSQVTGGLYGYTF
TGCGCCAGCAGCCAAGTCACAGGGGGCCTCTATGGCTACACCTTC
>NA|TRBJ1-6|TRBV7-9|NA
CASSLRAGINSPLHF
TGTGCCAGCAGCTTACGGGCGGGGATTAATTCACCCCTCCACTTT
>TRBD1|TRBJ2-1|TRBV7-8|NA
CASSLRAGTGTISYNEQFF
TGTGCCAGCAGCTTAAGGGCTGGGACAGGGACCATCTCCTACAATGAGCAGTTCTTC